This entry is about one TCR beta chain. What it binds is not known. The entry originates in a study of shared clonotypes between healthy human individuals. The overall study: Three plates each covered CD4 naive and memory; CD8 naive two, CD8 memory one. Notes on the study in general: Estimated clonotype richness was generally higher in naive than memory subsets. Non-shared clonotypes had lower generation probabilities than those shared by all four donors.

The naive CD8 population came from CD45RO-negative cells selected for CCR7, without terminally differentiated effector memory CD45RA+ cells. Original data processing: In the immunoSEQ data, sequences were junction-only and lacked quality scores, so filtering differed. This table comes from immunoSEQ multiplex PCR, and its TCRdb copy is limited to in-frame clones, with some not included. D and trimming were read from the DNA, whereas the V and J calls and clone size are those reported in that table. Of around 1,900,000 clones listed, 85% to 95% are singletons. The CDR3 extends over 15 amino acids. The germline V gene has CDR1 SEHNR and CDR2 FQNEAQ (reference sequence). V trimming: 4 bases; J trimming: 0 bases; junction bases outside the gene matches: 5.

The chain carries TRBV7-9 and TRBJ1-1; 7 nucleotides align to TRBD1. The specimen was naive CD8+ T cells from PBMCs. The source is a man aged 18 to 30 in good health. Some clones in this sample may be carry-over from other donors' samples. This CDR3 reads CASSSRDSMNTEAFF. The CDR3 nucleotides read TGTGCCAGCAGCTCGAGGGACAGCATGAACACTGAAGCTTTCTTT.